Following are 3 T cell receptor beta chains from one sample sequenced in a study of early T cells in non-severe SARS-CoV-2 infection. TCRdb called the 5' RACE reads again in MiXCR, with one record for every CDR3 protein. The sample includes 75,000 to 90,000 distinct CDR3 sequences, roughly 5.7% seen only once; the top ten take about 7.5%. The sequencing input was whole blood. These receptors were taken from an adult who was a healthcare worker with PCR-confirmed SARS-CoV-2 infection or an uninfected control (not recorded which).

The chain joins TRBV7-9 to TRBJ2-7; D ambiguous. V was clipped by 2 bases and J by 1 base, with 6 bases between them. Germline CDR1 is SEHNR and CDR2 is FQNEAQ (reference sequence). The CDR3 loop spans 13 amino acids. Written as DNA, the CDR3 is TGTGCCAGCAGCTTATCTCATTCCTACGAGCAGTACTTC. Protein sequence: CASSLSHSYEQYF. The complete variable domain, with remaining parts taken from reference TRBV7-9 and TRBJ2-7, reads DTGVSQNPRHKITKRGQNVTFRCDPISEHNRLYWYRQTLGQGPEFLTYFQNEAQLEKSRLLSDRFSAERPKGSFSTLEIQRTEQGDSAMYLCASSLSHSYEQYFGPGTRLTVT.

In its sample, this clonotype was seen a few times. The genes are TRBV30 and TRBJ1-1; D is unresolved. Trimming removed 2 bases from V and 5 bases from J, with 9 bases in between. Germline CDR1 GTSNPN, CDR2 SVGIG (reference sequence). CDR3 length: 12 residues. The CDR3, as DNA: TGTGCCTGGAGTAGTAGCAAAACTGAAGCTTTCTTT. Translating it yields CAWSSSKTEAFF.

This chain links TRBV24-1 with TRBJ2-3, with 8 bases matching TRBD1. Germline CDR1 reads KGHDR; CDR2 reads SFDVKD. CDR3 length: 14 amino acids. The V segment lost 3 bases and the J segment 4 bases; nucleotides outside the gene matches: 2. The CDR3 DNA is TGTGCCACCAGTGATGTCAGGGGGCCAGATACGCAGTATTTT. Protein: CATSDVRGPDTQYF.